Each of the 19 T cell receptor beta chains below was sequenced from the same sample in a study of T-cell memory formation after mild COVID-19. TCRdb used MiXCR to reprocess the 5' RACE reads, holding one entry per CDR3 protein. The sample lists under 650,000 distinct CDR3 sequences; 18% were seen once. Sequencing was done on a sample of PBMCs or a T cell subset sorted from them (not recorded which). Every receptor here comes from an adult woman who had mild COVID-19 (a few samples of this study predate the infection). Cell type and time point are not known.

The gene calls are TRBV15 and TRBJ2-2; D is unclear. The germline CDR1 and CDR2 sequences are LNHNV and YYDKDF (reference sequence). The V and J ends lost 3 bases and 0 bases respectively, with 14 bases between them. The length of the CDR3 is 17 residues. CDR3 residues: CATSSGPPHPNTGELFF. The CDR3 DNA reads TGTGCCACCAGCAGTGGACCGCCCCATCCGAACACCGGGGAGCTGTTTTTT.

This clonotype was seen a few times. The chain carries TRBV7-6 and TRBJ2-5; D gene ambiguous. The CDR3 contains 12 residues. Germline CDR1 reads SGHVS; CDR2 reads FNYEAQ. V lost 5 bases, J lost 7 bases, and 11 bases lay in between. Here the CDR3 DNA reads TGTGCCAGCAGCCCTCCCCGGACGACCCAGTACTTC. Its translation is CASSPPRTTQYF.

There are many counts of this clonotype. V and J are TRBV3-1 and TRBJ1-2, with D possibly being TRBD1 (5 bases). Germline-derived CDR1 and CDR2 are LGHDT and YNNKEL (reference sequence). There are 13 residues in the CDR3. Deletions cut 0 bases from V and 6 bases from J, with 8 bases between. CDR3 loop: CASSQEVGDGYTF. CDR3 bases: TGTGCCAGCAGCCAAGAAGTAGGGGATGGCTACACCTTC.

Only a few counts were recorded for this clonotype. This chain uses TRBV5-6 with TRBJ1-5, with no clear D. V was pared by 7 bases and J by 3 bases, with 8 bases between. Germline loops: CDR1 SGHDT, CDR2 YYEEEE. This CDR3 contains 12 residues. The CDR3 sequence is CASHSNNQPQHF. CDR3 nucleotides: TGTGCCAGCCACAGTAACAATCAGCCCCAGCATTTT. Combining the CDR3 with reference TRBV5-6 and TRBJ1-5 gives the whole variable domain DAGVTQSPTHLIKTRGQQVTLRCSPKSGHDTVSWYQQALGQGPQFIFQYYEEEERQRGNFPDRFSGHQFPNYSSELNVNALLLGDSALYLCASHSNNQPQHFGDGTRLSIL.

CDR3 in amino acids: CASSQSPAAEQYF. The CDR3 nucleotides are TGCGCCAGCAGCCAAAGCCCCGCGGCCGAGCAGTACTTC. The chain combines TRBV4-1 with TRBJ2-7; D unclear. This CDR3 is built from 13 residues. Looked up from germline, CDR1 is MGHRA and CDR2 is YSYEKL. V was cut by 2 bases and J by 6 bases, with 11 bases left in between.

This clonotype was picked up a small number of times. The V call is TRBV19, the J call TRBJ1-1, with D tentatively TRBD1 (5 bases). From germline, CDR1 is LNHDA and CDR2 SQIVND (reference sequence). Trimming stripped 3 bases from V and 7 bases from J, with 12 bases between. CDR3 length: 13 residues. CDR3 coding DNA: TGTGCCAGTAGTATGGGGCGGAGAAGTGAAGCTTTCTTT. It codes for CASSMGRRSEAFF.

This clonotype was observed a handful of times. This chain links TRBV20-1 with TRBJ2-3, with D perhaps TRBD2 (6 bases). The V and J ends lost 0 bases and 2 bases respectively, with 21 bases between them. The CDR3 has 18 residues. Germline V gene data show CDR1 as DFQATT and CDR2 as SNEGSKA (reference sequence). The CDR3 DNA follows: TGCAGTGCTAGAGATCGGTCTGGAACGAGCGGGCCCACAGATACGCAGTATTTT. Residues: CSARDRSGTSGPTDTQYF.

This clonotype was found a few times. The chain's CDR3 is CATSDLHSEGAQYF. The DNA of the CDR3 is TGTGCCACCAGTGATTTGCATAGCGAAGGGGCCCAGTACTTC. The rearrangement joins TRBV24-1 to TRBJ2-5; D is tentatively TRBD1 or TRBD2 (5 bases each). This CDR3 region has 14 residues. The V and J ends lost 0 bases and 9 bases respectively, with 13 bases between them. CDR1 is KGHDR, CDR2 SFDVKD, per germline.

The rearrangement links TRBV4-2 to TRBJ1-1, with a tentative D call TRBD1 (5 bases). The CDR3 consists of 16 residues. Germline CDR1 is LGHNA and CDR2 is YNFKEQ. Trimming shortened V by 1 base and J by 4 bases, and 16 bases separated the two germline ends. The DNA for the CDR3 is TGTGCCAGCAGCCAAGTTTACGACATGGGGGGCACTGAAGCTTTCTTT. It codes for CASSQVYDMGGTEAFF.

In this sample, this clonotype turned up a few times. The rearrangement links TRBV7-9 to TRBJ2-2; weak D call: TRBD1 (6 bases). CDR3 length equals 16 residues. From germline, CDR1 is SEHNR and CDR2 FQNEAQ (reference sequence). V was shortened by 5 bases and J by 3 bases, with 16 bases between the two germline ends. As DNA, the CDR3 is TGTGCCAGCAGCGCCCGAGAGGGGGTTTACACCGGGGAGCTGTTTTTT. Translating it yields CASSAREGVYTGELFF.

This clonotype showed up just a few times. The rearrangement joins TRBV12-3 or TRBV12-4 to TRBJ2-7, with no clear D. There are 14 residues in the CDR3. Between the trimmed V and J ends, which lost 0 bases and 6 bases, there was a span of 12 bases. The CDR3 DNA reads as TGTGCCAGCAGTTTAGCCATGCAAACCGGCGAGCAGTACTTC. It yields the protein CASSLAMQTGEQYF.

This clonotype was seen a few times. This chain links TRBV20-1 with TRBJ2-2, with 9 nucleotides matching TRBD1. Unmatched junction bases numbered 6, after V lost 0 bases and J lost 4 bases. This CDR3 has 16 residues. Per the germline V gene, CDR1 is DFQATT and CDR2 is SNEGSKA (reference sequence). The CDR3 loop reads CSARDTGGIPTGELFF. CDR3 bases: TGCAGTGCTAGAGATACAGGGGGCATTCCCACCGGGGAGCTGTTTTTT.

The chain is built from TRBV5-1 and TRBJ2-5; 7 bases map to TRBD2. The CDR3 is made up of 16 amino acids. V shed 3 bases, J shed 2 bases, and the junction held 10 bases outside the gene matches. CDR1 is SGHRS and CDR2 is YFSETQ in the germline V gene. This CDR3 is CASSSSPGRTQETQYF. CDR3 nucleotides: TGCGCCAGCAGCTCATCCCCCGGGAGGACACAAGAGACCCAGTACTTC.

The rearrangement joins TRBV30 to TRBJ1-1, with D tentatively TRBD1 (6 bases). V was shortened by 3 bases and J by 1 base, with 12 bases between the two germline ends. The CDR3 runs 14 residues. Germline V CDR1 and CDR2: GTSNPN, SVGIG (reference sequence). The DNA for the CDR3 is TGTGCCTGGAGCGACAGGAGACCGAACACTGAAGCTTTCTTT. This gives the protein CAWSDRRPNTEAFF.

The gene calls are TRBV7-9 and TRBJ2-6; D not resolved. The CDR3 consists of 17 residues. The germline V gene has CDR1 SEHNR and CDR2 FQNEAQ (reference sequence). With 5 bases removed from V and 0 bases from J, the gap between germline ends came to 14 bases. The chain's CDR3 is CASSPPDGSSGANVLTF. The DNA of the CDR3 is TGTGCCAGCAGCCCGCCGGACGGAAGCTCTGGGGCCAACGTCCTGACTTTC.

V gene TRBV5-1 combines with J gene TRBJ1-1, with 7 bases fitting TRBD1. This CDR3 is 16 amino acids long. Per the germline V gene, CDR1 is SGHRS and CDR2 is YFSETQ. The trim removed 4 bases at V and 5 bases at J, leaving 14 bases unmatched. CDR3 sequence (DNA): TGCGCCAGCAGCCCAGGGACAGCGGCGCAGGGGACTGAAGCTTTCTTT. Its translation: CASSPGTAAQGTEAFF.

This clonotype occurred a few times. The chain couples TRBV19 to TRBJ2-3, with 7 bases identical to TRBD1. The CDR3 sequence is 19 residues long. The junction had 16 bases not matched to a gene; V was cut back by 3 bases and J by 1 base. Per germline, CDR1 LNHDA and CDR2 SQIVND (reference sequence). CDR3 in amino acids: CASSMRQGELAGRTDTQYF. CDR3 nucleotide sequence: TGTGCCAGTAGTATGAGACAGGGAGAGTTAGCAGGACGCACAGATACGCAGTATTTT.

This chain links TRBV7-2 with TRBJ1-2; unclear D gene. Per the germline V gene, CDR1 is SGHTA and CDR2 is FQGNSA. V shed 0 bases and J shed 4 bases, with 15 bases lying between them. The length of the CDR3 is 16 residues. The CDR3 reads CASSLAGTGSSYGYTF. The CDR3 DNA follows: TGTGCCAGCAGCTTAGCGGGAACGGGAAGCAGCTATGGCTACACCTTC.

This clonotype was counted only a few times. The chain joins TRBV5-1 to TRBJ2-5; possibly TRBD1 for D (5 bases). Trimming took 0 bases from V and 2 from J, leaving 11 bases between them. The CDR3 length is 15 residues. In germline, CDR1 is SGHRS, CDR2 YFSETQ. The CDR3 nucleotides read TGCGCCAGCAGCTTGGGGACAAGTTTTCAAGAGACCCAGTACTTC. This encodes CASSLGTSFQETQYF.